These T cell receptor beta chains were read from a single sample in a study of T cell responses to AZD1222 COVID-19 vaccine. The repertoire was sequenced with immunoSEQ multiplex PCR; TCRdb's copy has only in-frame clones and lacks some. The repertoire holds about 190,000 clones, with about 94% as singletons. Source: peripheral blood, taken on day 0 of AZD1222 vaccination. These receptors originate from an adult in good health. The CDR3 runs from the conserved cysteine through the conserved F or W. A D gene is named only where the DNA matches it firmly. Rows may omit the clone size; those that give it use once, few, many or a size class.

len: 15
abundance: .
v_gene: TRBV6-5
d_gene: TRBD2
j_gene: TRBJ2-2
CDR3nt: TGTGCCACCGCGGGACTAGCGGGAAGCACCGGGGAGCTGTTTTTT
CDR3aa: CATAGLAGSTGELFF

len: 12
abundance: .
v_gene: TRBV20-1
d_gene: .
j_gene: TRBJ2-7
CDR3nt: TGCAGTGCTAGTGGACAGACCTACGAGCAGTACTTC
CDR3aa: CSASGQTYEQYF

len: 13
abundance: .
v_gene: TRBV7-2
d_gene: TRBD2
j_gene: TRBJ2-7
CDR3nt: TGTGCCAGCAGCTTACTTCAGGGAGGGGAGCAGTACTTC
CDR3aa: CASSLLQGGEQYF

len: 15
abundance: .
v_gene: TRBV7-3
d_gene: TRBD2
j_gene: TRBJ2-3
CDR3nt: TGTGCCAGCAGCAAAACTAGCGGGAGCACAGATACGCAGTATTTT
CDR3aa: CASSKTSGSTDTQYF

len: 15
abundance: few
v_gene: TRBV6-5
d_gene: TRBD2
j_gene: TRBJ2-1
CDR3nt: TGTGCCAGCAGGGGACTAGCCAGCTCCTACAATGAGCAGTTCTTC
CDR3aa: CASRGLASSYNEQFF

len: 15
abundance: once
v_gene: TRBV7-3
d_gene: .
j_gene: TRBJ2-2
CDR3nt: TGTGCCAGCAGCTTACAGGGTATACGGACCGGGGAGCTGTTTTTT
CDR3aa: CASSLQGIRTGELFF

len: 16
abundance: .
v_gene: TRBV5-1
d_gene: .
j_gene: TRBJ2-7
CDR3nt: TGCGCCAGCAGCTTGGCCGGGGGACACCCTAGCGACGAGCAGTACTTC
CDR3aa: CASSLAGGHPSDEQYF

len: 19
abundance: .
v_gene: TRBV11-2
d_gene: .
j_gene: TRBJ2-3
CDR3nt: TGTGCCAGCAGCTTAGTTAGGCTCTTGTCTAGTCGAGGTACAGATACGCAGTATTTT
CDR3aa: CASSLVRLLSSRGTDTQYF

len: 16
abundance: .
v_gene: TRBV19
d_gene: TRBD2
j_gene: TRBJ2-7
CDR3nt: TGTGCCAGTAGTATTGGTCGCCGGGGGGTCCTCTACGAGCAGTACTTC
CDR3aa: CASSIGRRGVLYEQYF

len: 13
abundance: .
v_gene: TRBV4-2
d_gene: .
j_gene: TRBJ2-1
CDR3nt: TGTGCCAGCAGCCAAGCACAAGACAATGAGCAGTTCTTC
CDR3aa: CASSQAQDNEQFF

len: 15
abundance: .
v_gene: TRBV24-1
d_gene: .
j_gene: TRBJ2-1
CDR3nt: TGTGCCACCAGTGAACCTCGGACTGGTCCAGATGAGCAGTTCTTC
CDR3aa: CATSEPRTGPDEQFF

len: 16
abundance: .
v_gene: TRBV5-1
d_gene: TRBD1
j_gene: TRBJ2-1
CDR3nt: TGCGCCAGCAGCACGCCTTGGCAGGGGGCGAACAATGAGCAGTTCTTC
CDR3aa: CASSTPWQGANNEQFF

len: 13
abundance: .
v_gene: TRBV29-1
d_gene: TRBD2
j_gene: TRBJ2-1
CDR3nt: TGCAGCGTCGGAGCGGGAAAGAAAAATGAGCAGTTCTTC
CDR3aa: CSVGAGKKNEQFF

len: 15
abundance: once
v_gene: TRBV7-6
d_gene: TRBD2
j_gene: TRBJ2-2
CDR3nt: TGTGCCAGCAGCCCAGCGGGGAGAGGTACCGGGGAGCTGTTTTTT
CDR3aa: CASSPAGRGTGELFF

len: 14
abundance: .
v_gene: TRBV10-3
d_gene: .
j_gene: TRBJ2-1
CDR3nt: TGTGCCATCAGCTGGGGGACCTACGTCGATGAGCAGTTCTTC
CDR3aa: CAISWGTYVDEQFF

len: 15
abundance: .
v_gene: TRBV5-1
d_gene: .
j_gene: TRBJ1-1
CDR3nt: TGCGCCAGCAGCTTGCTGGGGGGTCTGAACACTGAAGCTTTCTTT
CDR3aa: CASSLLGGLNTEAFF

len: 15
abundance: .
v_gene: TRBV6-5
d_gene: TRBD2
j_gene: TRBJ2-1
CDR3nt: TGTGCCAGCAGTTACCGGGAGGGTCCCTACAATGAGCAGTTCTTC
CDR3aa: CASSYREGPYNEQFF

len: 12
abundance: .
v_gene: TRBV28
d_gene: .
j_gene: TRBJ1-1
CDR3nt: TGTGCCAGCAGTTTCCGAAGTTCTGAAGCTTTCTTT
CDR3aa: CASSFRSSEAFF

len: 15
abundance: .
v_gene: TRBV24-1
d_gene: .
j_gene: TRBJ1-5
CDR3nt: TGTGCCACCAGTGATTCCGGGACCGGGCCCTGGCCCCAGCATTTT
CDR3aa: CATSDSGTGPWPQHF

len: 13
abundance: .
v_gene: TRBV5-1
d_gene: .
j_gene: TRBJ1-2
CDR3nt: TGCGCCAGCAGCTCCCGGATAAACTATGGCTACACCTTC
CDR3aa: CASSSRINYGYTF

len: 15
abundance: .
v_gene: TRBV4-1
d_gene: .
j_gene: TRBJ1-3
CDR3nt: TGCGCCAGCAGCCAAGATCTGGGGGCTTCGTACACCATATATTTT
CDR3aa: CASSQDLGASYTIYF

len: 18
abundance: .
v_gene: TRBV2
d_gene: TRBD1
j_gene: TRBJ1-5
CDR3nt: TGTGCCAGCAGGGCCCGGACCGGGACAGGATTTAGCAATCAGCCCCAGCATTTT
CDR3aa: CASRARTGTGFSNQPQHF

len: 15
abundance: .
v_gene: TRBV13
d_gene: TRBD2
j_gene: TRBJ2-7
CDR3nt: TGTGCCAGCAGCTTTTGGCGGGAGGTCAGCCACGAGCAGTACTTC
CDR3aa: CASSFWREVSHEQYF

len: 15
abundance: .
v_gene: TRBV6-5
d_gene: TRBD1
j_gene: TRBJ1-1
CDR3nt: TGTGCCAGCAGCCGGACAGGGGCCTCGAACACTGAAGCTTTCTTT
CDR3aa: CASSRTGASNTEAFF

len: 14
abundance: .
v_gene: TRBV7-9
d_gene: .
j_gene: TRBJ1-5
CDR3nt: TGTGCCAGCAGCCTAGTGGGTGGTGGACAGCCCCAGCATTTT
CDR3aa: CASSLVGGGQPQHF

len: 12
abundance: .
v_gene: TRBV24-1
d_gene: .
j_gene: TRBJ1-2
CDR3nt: TGTGCCACCAGTGATTCAGCTCTGGGCTACACCTTC
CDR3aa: CATSDSALGYTF

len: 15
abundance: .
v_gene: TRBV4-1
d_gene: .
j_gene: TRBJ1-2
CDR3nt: TGCGCCAGCAGCCAAGTTTATCAGGGGCCGGAGGGCTACACCTTC
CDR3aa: CASSQVYQGPEGYTF

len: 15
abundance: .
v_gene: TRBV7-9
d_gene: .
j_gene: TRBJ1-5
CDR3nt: TGTGCCAGCAGCCTCGGCGGCGCCTGGGGTCAGCCCCAGCATTTT
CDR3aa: CASSLGGAWGQPQHF

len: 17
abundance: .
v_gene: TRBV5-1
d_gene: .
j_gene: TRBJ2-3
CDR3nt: TGCGCCAGCAGCTTGGTAAATGGGGGAATTAGCACAGATACGCAGTATTTT
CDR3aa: CASSLVNGGISTDTQYF

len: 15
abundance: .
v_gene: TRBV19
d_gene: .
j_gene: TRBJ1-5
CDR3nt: TGTGCCAGTAGTATAGGAGGAGGACGCAATCAGCCCCAGCATTTT
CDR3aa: CASSIGGGRNQPQHF

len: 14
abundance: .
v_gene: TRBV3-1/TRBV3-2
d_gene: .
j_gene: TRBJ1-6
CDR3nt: TGTGCCAGCAGCCGCGATACAGGGCATTCACCCCTCCACTTT
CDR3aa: CASSRDTGHSPLHF

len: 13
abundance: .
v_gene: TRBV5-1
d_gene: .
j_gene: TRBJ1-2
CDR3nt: TGCGCCAGCAGCGGGGGACGTGACTATGGCTACACCTTC
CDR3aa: CASSGGRDYGYTF

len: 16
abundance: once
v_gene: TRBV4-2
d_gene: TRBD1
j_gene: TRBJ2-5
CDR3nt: TGTGCCAGCAGCCAGACCCAAGACAGGGACCAAGAGACCCAGTACTTC
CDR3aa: CASSQTQDRDQETQYF

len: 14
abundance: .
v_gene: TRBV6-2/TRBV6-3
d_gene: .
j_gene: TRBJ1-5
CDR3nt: TGTGCCAGCAGTTACTCGGGCCAGGGAGAGCCCCAGCATTTT
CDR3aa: CASSYSGQGEPQHF

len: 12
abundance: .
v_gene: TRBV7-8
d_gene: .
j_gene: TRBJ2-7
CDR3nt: TGTGCCAGCAGAAGGGATTCCTACGAGCAGTACTTC
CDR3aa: CASRRDSYEQYF

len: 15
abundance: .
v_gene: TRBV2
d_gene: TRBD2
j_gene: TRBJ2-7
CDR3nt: TGTGCCAGCAGTTCAACGGGACTAGCGCGGCACGAGCAGTACTTC
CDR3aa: CASSSTGLARHEQYF

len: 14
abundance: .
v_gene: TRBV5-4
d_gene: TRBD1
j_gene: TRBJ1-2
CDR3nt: TGTGCCAGCAGCTCAGGGGGCTCCGTCTCTGGCTACACCTTC
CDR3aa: CASSSGGSVSGYTF

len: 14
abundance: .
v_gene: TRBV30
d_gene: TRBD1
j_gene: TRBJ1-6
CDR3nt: TGTGCCTGGAGGGGACAGACCTATAATTCACCCCTCCACTTT
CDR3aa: CAWRGQTYNSPLHF

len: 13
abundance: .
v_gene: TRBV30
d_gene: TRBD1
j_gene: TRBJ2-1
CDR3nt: TGTGCCTGGACTGGGACAGCCTACAATGAGCAGTTCTTC
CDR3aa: CAWTGTAYNEQFF

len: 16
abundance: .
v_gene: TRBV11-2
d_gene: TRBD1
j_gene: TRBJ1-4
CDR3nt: TGTGCCAGCAGCCCCTTAACAGGGGGCCCCAATGAAAAACTGTTTTTT
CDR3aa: CASSPLTGGPNEKLFF

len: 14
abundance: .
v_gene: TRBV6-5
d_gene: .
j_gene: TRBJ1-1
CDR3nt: TGTGCCAGCAGTTACACAATAGGGGAGACTGAAGCTTTCTTT
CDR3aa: CASSYTIGETEAFF